The present TCR beta chain was sequenced within a study of OX40 agonist ivuxolimab in advanced cancers. Points from the study as a whole: It was also the case that some nonresponders had low normalized T-cell clonal expansion.

Notes on this clone: The target antigen is unknown.

The protocol was immunoSEQ multiplex PCR, while the TCRdb copy is restricted to in-frame clones and leaves out a portion. The sample includes tens of thousands of clones, more than 80% of them seen just once. The sequencing here drew on CD4+ or CD8+ T cells sorted from blood, taken in a trial of the OX40 agonist ivuxolimab. The sequence came from an adult with an advanced solid tumor such as melanoma, head and neck, liver or kidney cancer.

This chain's CDR3 is CASSLRLGREPGGNQPQHF. In DNA form, the CDR3 reads TGTGCCAGCAGCCTACGACTCGGACGAGAACCAGGTGGCAATCAGCCCCAGCATTTT. The chain has TRBV13 and TRBJ1-5; no reliable D call. Trimming cost V 5 bases and J 2 bases, with 25 bases left between them. The germline CDR1 and CDR2 sequences are PRHDT and FYEKMQ (reference sequence). The CDR3 runs 19 residues.